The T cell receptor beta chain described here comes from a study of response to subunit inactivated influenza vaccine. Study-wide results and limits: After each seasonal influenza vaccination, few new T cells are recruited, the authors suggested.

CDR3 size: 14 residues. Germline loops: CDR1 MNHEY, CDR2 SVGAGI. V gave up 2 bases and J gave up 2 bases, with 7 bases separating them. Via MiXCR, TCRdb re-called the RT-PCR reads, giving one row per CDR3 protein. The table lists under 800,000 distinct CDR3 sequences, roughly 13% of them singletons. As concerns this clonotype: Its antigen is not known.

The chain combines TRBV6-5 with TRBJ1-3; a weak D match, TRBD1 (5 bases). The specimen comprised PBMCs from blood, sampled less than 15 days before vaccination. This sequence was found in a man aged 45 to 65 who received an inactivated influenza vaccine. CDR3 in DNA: TGTGCCAGCAGTTACGTGGGGCCTGGAAACACCATATATTTT. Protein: CASSYVGPGNTIYF.